The 19 T cell receptor beta chains below come from one sample, sequenced in a study of blood T cell repertoires in COVID-19. TCRdb's copy holds only in-frame clones and misses some; the assay was immunoSEQ multiplex PCR. The sample lists about 76,000 clones; roughly 80% were seen once. The sample consisted of peripheral blood. The receptors derive from a human donor in a cohort sampled during active COVID-19.

V and J are TRBV6-5 and TRBJ2-3; tentative D call: TRBD2 (6 bases). This CDR3 is built from 14 residues. Germline V CDR1 and CDR2: MNHEY, SVGAGI. Trimming took 5 bases from V and 2 from J, leaving 11 bases between them. The CDR3, as DNA: TGTGCCAGCAGTAGAGGGACTTCCACAGATACGCAGTATTTT. This gives the protein CASSRGTSTDTQYF.

The chain carries TRBV5-1 and TRBJ1-3; TRBD1 agrees at 7 bases. Trimming removed 2 bases from V and 7 bases from J; junction bases left unmatched: 9. Per germline, CDR1 SGHRS and CDR2 YFSETQ. There are 15 residues in the CDR3. The CDR3 is CASSFGRQGKNTIYF. Here the CDR3 DNA reads TGCGCCAGCAGCTTTGGGCGACAGGGAAAGAACACCATATATTTT.

This clone was counted a few times. The chain is built from TRBV5-1 and TRBJ2-1; D perhaps matches TRBD2 (7 bases). Germline assignment: CDR1 SGHRS and CDR2 YFSETQ. The CDR3 is 16 residues long. V was clipped by 4 bases and J by 0 bases, with 14 bases between them. CDR3 bases: TGCGCCAGCAGCGGGGGGGCTACTAGCTCCTACAATGAGCAGTTCTTC. The encoded protein is CASSGGATSSYNEQFF. Full variable domain (outside the CDR3, taken from reference TRBV5-1 and TRBJ2-1): KAGVTQTPRYLIKTRGQQVTLSCSPISGHRSVSWYQQTPGQGLQFLFEYFSETQRNKGNFPGRFSGRQFSNSRSEMNVSTLELGDSALYLCASSGGATSSYNEQFFGPGTRLTVL.

The CDR3 DNA sequence: TGTGCCACCAGCAGAGACCTACAGGGGAGTGAGCAGTTCTTC. Amino acids: CATSRDLQGSEQFF. V and J are TRBV15 and TRBJ2-1, with 7 bases fitting TRBD1. Germline V gene lookup returns CDR1 LNHNV and CDR2 YYDKDF (reference sequence). The length of the CDR3 is 14 residues. The V segment lost 0 bases and the J segment 9 bases; nucleotides outside the gene matches: 5.

This clone was seen more than once but under ten times. J is TRBJ2-7 and V is TRBV4-2, with 8 bases fitting TRBD2. V lost 4 bases, J lost 7 bases, and 6 bases stayed unmatched. This CDR3 is built from 13 residues. Germline V gene sequence: CDR1 LGHNA, CDR2 YNFKEQ. The CDR3 here is CASSPGGPWEQYF. The CDR3 bases are TGTGCCAGCAGCCCGGGGGGGCCGTGGGAGCAGTACTTC.

J is TRBJ2-3 and V is TRBV30; D may be TRBD1 (7 bases). The germline gives CDR1 GTSNPN, CDR2 SVGIG (reference sequence). V was pared by 0 bases and J by 1 base, with 11 bases between. The CDR3 has 15 amino acids. In DNA, the CDR3 is TGTGCCTGGAGTGTACCAGGGGGGCGCACAGATACGCAGTATTTT. This sequence encodes CAWSVPGGRTDTQYF.

This rearrangement joins TRBV15 to TRBJ2-2; weak D call: TRBD1 (5 bases). V shed 8 bases and J shed 6 bases, with 25 bases lying between them. The germline gives CDR1 LNHNV, CDR2 YYDKDF (reference sequence). This CDR3 spans 17 amino acids. The CDR3 DNA reads TGTGCCACCGCGACAGTGGGCAGGGTGGCCCTTTCCGGGGAGCTGTTTTTT. Translating gives CATATVGRVALSGELFF.

The V and J genes are TRBV3-1 (or the pseudogene TRBV3-2) and TRBJ2-2; maybe TRBD2 (6 bases). The CDR3 has 15 residues. Germline assignment: CDR1 LGHDT and CDR2 YNNKEL (reference sequence). Trimming left V 1 base short and J 3 bases short, with 9 bases between. The CDR3 DNA reads TGTGCCAGCAGCCAAGCGGCGGGGTACACCGGGGAGCTGTTTTTT. Protein product: CASSQAAGYTGELFF.

The V gene is TRBV7-2, the J gene TRBJ2-7, with TRBD1 identical over 9 bases. There are 15 residues in the CDR3. The V and J ends lost 4 bases and 0 bases, in that order; junction bases with no gene match: 4. Germline values: CDR1 SGHTA, CDR2 FQGNSA. Here the CDR3 reads CASSWTGATSYEQYF. As DNA, the CDR3 is TGTGCCAGCAGCTGGACAGGGGCCACCTCCTACGAGCAGTACTTC.

The chain uses TRBV29-1 and TRBJ2-7, with TRBD2 matching over 8 bases. The germline gives CDR1 SQVTM, CDR2 ANQGSEA. The CDR3 totals 13 residues. V trimming: 7 bases; J trimming: 3 bases; junction bases outside the gene matches: 8. Here the CDR3 reads CSANSGDRYEQYF. The CDR3 nucleotides read TGCAGCGCCAATAGCGGGGACCGCTACGAGCAGTACTTC.

The V call is TRBV18, the J call TRBJ1-4; no clear D. Germline CDR1 is KGHSH and CDR2 is LQKENI. The V and J ends lost 3 bases and 8 bases respectively, with 10 bases between them. The CDR3 is 13 amino acids. The CDR3 region has the DNA TGTGCCAGCTCACCGGGAGCGGGAGAAAAACTGTTTTTT. The encoded protein is CASSPGAGEKLFF.

The rearrangement links TRBV5-1 to TRBJ2-7; 7 nucleotides match TRBD2. CDR1 is SGHRS, CDR2 YFSETQ, per germline. The CDR3 contains 13 residues. Germline trimming cut 1 base from V and 3 bases from J; bases unmatched to any gene: 1. The CDR3 is CASSLREDYEQYF. DNA of the CDR3: TGCGCCAGCAGCTTGCGGGAGGACTACGAGCAGTACTTC. Filled out from reference TRBV5-1 and TRBJ2-7, the complete variable domain reads KAGVTQTPRYLIKTRGQQVTLSCSPISGHRSVSWYQQTPGQGLQFLFEYFSETQRNKGNFPGRFSGRQFSNSRSEMNVSTLELGDSALYLCASSLREDYEQYFGPGTRLTVT.

This chain connects TRBV2 to TRBJ1-2; D perhaps matches TRBD1 (6 bases). Germline V CDR1 and CDR2: SNHLY, FYNNEI. CDR3 length equals 14 residues. The V end was cut by 7 bases, the J end by 2 bases, with 14 bases between. CDR3 coding DNA: TGTGCCAGCAAACCGGGACAACAGAACTATGGCTACACCTTC. It translates to CASKPGQQNYGYTF.

CDR3 nucleotide sequence: TGTGCCAGCAGTTATGGACAGGGAAGAATCGGAGAGACCCAGTACTTC. As protein: CASSYGQGRIGETQYF. The J gene is TRBJ2-5, the V gene TRBV9, with TRBD1 identical over 8 bases. Unmatched junction bases numbered 13, after V lost 5 bases and J lost 4 bases. Germline values: CDR1 SGDLS, CDR2 YYNGEE. This CDR3 has 16 residues.

This chain joins TRBV15 and TRBJ1-6; 8 bases are a match to TRBD1. Germline loops: CDR1 LNHNV, CDR2 YYDKDF (reference sequence). Trimming took 0 bases from V and 9 from J; bases not matched to a gene: 4. This CDR3 is 15 amino acids long. CDR3 nucleotides: TGTGCCACCAGCAGAGACCGGACAGGGAGTTCACCCCTCCACTTT. This gives the protein CATSRDRTGSSPLHF.

The chain carries TRBV25-1 and TRBJ2-5; 15 bases are a match to TRBD2. The length of the CDR3 is 16 residues. The J segment lost 4 bases and the V segment lost 1 base, leaving 1 base of the junction unmatched. Germline values: CDR1 MGHDK, CDR2 SYGVNS. For the CDR3, the DNA is TGTGCCAGCAGTGAATCGGGACTAGCGGGAGGAGAGACCCAGTACTTC. Its protein is CASSESGLAGGETQYF. Full variable domain (remainder filled in from reference TRBV25-1 and TRBJ2-5): EADIYQTPRYLVIGTGKKITLECSQTMGHDKMYWYQQDPGMELHLIHYSYGVNSTEKGDLSSESTVSRIRTEHFPLTLESARPSHTSQYLCASSESGLAGGETQYFGPGTRLLVL.

This chain uses TRBV6-5 with TRBJ2-1; 10 nucleotides align to TRBD2. Germline values: CDR1 MNHEY, CDR2 SVGAGI. The junction had 6 bases not matched to a gene; V was cut back by 6 bases and J by 10 bases. CDR3 length: 13 amino acids. The CDR3 DNA follows: TGTGCCAGCAGGGCTAGCGGGGGAGACGAGCAGTTCTTC. It is translated as CASRASGGDEQFF.

The V call is TRBV19, the J call TRBJ1-4; 9 bases match TRBD1. The germline V gene encodes CDR1 LNHDA and CDR2 SQIVND (reference sequence). The V segment lost 5 bases and the J segment 12 bases; nucleotides outside the gene matches: 10. The CDR3 totals 14 residues. The CDR3 nucleotides are TGTGCCAGTAGTCAGGGACAGGGAGATCCAGAACTGTTTTTT. Translation: CASSQGQGDPELFF.

The chain recombines TRBV2 with TRBJ2-2, with TRBD2 matching over 7 bases. Germline V CDR1 and CDR2: SNHLY, FYNNEI. J was trimmed by 8 bases and V by 1 base; bases with no gene match: 10. The CDR3 runs 16 residues. Written as DNA, the CDR3 is TGTGCCAGCAGTGAAGAGGGCGGGGGACTCGCGGGGGAGCTGTTTTTT. It specifies CASSEEGGGLAGELFF.